This entry is about one T cell receptor beta chain. CDR3 length equals 17 residues. V lost 5 bases, J lost 8 bases, and 17 bases stayed unmatched. The germline V gene encodes CDR1 SNHLY and CDR2 FYNNEI. The method was immunoSEQ multiplex PCR; TCRdb's version includes in-frame clones alone and lacks a portion of them. The table has some 2.4 million clones, 80% to 95% seen once. The data stem from a study of shared clonotypes between healthy human individuals. This chain joins TRBV2 and TRBJ1-2, with TRBD1 matching 10 bases. The receptor was derived from a man aged 18 to 35 in good health. Some clones in this sample may be carry-over from other donors' samples. The source material was naive CD4+ T cells from PBMCs. Regarding subset: CD45RA+ positively selected. The CDR3 coding sequence is TGTGCCAGCAGTTTCCCGGGACAGGGGAACGGTGGGCACGGCTACACCTTC. Translating gives CASSFPGQGNGGHGYTF.